The 3 T cell receptor beta chains below come from one sample, sequenced in a study of T cells in Graves' hyperthyroidism and ophthalmopathy. The CDR3 regions of TCR beta were amplified from RNA transcripts. TCR CDR3 regions were first amplified by RT-PCR with HTBI primers. A single record per CDR3 protein comes from TCRdb applying MiXCR to the multiplex PCR reads. The table records hundreds of thousands of distinct CDR3 sequences, less than 15% of them present only once. Sequencing used blood. These receptors were taken from a woman aged 18-29 years with Graves' hyperthyroidism.

Many counts were recorded for this clonotype. V usage is TRBV6-6 and J usage is TRBJ2-1; 10 nucleotides match TRBD2. The CDR3 is 17 amino acids. Losses at the gene ends were 2 bases for V and 8 bases for J; bases not matched to a gene: 12. Per germline, CDR1 MNHNY and CDR2 SVGAGI (reference sequence). The CDR3 here is CASSYQFSGRALHEQFF. In DNA, the CDR3 is TGTGCCAGCAGTTACCAATTCAGCGGGAGGGCCTTGCATGAGCAGTTCTTC.

V gene TRBV25-1 combines with J gene TRBJ1-2, with 8 bases fitting TRBD1. Germline V lookup: CDR1 MGHDK, CDR2 SYGVNS. This CDR3 has 14 amino acids. The V and J ends lost 7 bases and 8 bases, in that order; junction bases with no gene match: 12. In DNA form, the CDR3 reads TGTGCCAGCACCGGACAGGGCCCCTTATCGGGCTACACCTTC. As protein: CASTGQGPLSGYTF.

The gene calls are TRBV27 and TRBJ2-7; the D call may be TRBD1 or TRBD2 (5 bases each). This CDR3 spans 12 amino acids. Trimming cost V 3 bases and J 6 bases, with 9 bases left between them. Germline CDR1 is MNHEY and CDR2 is SMNVEV (reference sequence). CDR3 nucleotide sequence: TGTGCCAGCAGTTTTAGAGGGGCCGAGCAGTACTTC. Its protein product is CASSFRGAEQYF.